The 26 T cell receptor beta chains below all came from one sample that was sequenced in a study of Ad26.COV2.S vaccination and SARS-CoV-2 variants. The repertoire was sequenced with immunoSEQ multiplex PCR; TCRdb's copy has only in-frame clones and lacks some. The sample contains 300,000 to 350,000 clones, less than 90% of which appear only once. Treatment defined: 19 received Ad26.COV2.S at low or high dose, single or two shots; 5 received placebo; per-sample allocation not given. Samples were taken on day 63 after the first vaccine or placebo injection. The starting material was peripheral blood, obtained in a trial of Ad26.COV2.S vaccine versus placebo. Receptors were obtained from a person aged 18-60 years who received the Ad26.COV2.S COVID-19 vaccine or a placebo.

In DNA, the CDR3 is TGCAGCGTTGGACTAGCGGGAGCCTACAATGAGCAGTTCTTC. Protein product: CSVGLAGAYNEQFF. The rearrangement uses TRBV29-1 and TRBJ2-1; 12 bases match TRBD2. Germline assignment: CDR1 SQVTM and CDR2 ANQGSEA. V was pared by 4 bases and J by 2 bases, with 0 bases of the junction left unmatched. The CDR3 sequence is 14 residues long.

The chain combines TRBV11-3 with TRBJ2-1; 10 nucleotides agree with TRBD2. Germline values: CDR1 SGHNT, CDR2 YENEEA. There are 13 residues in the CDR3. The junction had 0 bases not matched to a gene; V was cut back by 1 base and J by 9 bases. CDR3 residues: CASSLVAGGEQFF. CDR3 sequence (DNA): TGTGCCAGCAGCTTAGTAGCGGGAGGTGAGCAGTTCTTC.

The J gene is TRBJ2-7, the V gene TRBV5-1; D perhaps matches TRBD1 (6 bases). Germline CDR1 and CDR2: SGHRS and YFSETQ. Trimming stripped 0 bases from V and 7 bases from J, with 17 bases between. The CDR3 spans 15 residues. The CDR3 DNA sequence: TGCGCCAGCAGCTTGGACCGACCCGATCAGGGGGAGCAGTACTTC. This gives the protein CASSLDRPDQGEQYF.

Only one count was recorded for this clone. The CDR3 DNA reads as TGTGCCAGCGACAGATCGAACACCGGGGAGCTGTTTTTT. Protein product: CASDRSNTGELFF. The V call is TRBV19, the J call TRBJ2-2; weak D call: TRBD1 (5 bases). This CDR3 comprises 13 residues. V dropped 9 bases and J dropped 0 bases, with 8 bases sitting between them. Germline CDR1 LNHDA, CDR2 SQIVND (reference sequence).

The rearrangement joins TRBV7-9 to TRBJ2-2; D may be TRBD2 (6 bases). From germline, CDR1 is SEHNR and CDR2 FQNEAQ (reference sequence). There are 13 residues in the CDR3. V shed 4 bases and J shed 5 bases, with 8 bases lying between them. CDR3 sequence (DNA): TGTGCCAGCAGCTCGCGGGGTACCGGGGAGCTGTTTTTT. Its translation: CASSSRGTGELFF.

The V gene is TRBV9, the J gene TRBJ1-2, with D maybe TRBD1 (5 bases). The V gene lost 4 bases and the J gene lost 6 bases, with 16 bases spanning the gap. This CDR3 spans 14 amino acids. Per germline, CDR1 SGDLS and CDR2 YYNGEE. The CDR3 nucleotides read TGTGCCAGCAGCTCATTGACAGTACGTGATGGCTACACCTTC. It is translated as CASSSLTVRDGYTF.

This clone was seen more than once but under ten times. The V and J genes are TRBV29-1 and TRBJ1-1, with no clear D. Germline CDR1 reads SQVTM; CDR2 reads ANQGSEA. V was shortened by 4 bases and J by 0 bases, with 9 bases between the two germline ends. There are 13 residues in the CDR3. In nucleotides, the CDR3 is TGCAGCGTTGCGAGAGAGCTGAACACTGAAGCTTTCTTT. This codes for CSVARELNTEAFF. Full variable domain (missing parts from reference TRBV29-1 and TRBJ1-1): SAVISQKPSRDICQRGTSLTIQCQVDSQVTMMFWYRQQPGQSLTLIATANQGSEATYESGFVIDKFPISRPNLTFSTLTVSNMSPEDSSIYLCSVARELNTEAFFGQGTRLTVV.

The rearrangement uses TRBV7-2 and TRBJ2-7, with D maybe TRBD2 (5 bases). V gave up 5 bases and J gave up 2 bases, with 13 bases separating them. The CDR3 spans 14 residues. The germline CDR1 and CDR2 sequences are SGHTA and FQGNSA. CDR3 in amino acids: CASSGQSGAYEQYF. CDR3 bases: TGTGCCAGCAGCGGTCAGAGCGGAGCCTACGAGCAGTACTTC.

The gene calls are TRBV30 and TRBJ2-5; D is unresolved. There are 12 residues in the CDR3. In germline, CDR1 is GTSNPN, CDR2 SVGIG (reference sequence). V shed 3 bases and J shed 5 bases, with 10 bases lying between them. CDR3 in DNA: TGTGCCTGGAGCGGTGGGCTCGAGACCCAGTACTTC. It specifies CAWSGGLETQYF.

The CDR3 protein is CASSQDVGREAFF. The CDR3, as DNA: TGCGCCAGCAGCCAAGATGTGGGCAGGGAAGCTTTCTTT. The rearrangement joins TRBV4-3 to TRBJ1-1; no firm D call. V gave up 0 bases and J gave up 8 bases, with 10 bases separating them. The CDR3 contains 13 residues. CDR1 LGHNA and CDR2 YSLEER come from the germline V gene.

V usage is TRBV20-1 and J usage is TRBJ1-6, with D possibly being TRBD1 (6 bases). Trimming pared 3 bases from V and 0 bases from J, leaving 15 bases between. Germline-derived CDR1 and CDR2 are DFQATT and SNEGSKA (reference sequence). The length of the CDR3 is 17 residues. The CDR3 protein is CSASTPKGDSYNSPLHF. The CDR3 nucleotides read TGCAGTGCTAGTACCCCTAAGGGGGACTCCTATAATTCACCCCTCCACTTT.

The CDR3 is CASSPGNQETQYF. The CDR3 bases are TGTGCCAGCAGTCCAGGGAACCAAGAGACCCAGTACTTC. The chain employs TRBV5-4 and TRBJ2-5, with D tentatively TRBD1 (5 bases). V lost 5 bases and J lost 0, with 8 bases in between. Germline CDR1 SGHNT, CDR2 YYREEE (reference sequence). The CDR3 consists of 13 residues.

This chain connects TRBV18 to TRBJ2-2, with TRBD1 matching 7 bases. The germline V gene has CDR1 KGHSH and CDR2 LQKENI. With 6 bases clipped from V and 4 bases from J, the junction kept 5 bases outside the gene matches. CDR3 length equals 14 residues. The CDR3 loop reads CASSLRQGTGELFF. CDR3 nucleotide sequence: TGTGCCAGCTCCCTCAGACAGGGCACCGGGGAGCTGTTTTTT.

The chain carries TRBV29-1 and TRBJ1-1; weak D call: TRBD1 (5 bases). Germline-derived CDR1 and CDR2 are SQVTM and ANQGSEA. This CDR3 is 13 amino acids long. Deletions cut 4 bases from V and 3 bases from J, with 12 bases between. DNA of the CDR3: TGCAGCGTTGGGTGGGACGGTTACACTGAAGCTTTCTTT. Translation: CSVGWDGYTEAFF.

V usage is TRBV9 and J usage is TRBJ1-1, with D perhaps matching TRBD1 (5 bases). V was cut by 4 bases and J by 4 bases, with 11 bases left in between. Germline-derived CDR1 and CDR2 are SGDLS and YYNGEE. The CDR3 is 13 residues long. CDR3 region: CASSFGGVTEAFF. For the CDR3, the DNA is TGTGCCAGCAGCTTCGGAGGGGTCACTGAAGCTTTCTTT.

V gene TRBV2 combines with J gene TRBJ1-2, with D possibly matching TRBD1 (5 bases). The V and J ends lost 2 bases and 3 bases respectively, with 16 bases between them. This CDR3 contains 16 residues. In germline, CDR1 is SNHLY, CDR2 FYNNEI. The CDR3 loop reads CASSEKGRGSDYGYTF. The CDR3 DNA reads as TGTGCCAGCAGTGAAAAGGGTCGGGGGAGCGACTATGGCTACACCTTC.

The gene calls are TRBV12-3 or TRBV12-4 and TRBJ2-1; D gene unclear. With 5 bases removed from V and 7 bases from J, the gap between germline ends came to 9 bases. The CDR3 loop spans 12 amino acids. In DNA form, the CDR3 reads TGTGCCAGCAGTACTGTAAGGAATGAGCAGTTCTTC. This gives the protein CASSTVRNEQFF.

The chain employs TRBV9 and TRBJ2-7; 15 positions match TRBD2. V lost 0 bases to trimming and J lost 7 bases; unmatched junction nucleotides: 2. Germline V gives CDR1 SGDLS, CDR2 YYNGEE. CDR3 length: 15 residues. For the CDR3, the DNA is TGTGCCAGCAGCGTAGGGACTAGCGGGGGGGCGGAGCAGTACTTC. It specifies CASSVGTSGGAEQYF.

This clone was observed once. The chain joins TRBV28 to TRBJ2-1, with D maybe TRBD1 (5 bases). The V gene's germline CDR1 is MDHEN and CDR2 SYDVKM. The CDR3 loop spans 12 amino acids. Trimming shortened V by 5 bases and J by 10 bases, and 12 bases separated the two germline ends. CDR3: CASSLYRQEQFF. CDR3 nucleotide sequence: TGTGCCAGCAGTCTGTACCGACAGGAGCAGTTCTTC. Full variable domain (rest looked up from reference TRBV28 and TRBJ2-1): DVKVTQSSRYLVKRTGEKVFLECVQDMDHENMFWYRQDPGLGLRLIYFSYDVKMKEKGDIPEGYSVSREKKERFSLILESASTNQTSMYLCASSLYRQEQFFGPGTRLTVL.

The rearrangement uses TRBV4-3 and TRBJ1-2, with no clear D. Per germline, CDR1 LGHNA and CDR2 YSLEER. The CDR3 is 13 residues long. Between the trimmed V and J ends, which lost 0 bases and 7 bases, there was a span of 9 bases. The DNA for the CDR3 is TGCGCCAGCAGCCAAGATTACAACGCTGGCTACACCTTC. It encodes CASSQDYNAGYTF.

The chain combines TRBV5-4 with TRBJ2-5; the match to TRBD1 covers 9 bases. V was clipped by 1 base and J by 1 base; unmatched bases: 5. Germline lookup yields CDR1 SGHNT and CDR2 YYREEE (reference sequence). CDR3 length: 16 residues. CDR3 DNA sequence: TGTGCCAGCAGCTTGTCTGTGGGACAGGGCCAAGAGACCCAGTACTTC. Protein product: CASSLSVGQGQETQYF.

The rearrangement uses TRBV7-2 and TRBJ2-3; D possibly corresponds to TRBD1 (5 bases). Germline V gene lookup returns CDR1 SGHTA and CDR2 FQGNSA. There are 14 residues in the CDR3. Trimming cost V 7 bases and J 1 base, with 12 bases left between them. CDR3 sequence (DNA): TGTGCCAGCACACGGACACGAGGCACAGATACGCAGTATTTT. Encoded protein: CASTRTRGTDTQYF.

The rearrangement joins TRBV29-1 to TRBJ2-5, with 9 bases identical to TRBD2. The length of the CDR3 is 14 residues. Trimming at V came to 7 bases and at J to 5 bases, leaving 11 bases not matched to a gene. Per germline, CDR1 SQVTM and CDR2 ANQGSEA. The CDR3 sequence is CSAVPGLARETQYF. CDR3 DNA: TGCAGCGCCGTCCCGGGACTAGCTAGGGAGACCCAGTACTTC.

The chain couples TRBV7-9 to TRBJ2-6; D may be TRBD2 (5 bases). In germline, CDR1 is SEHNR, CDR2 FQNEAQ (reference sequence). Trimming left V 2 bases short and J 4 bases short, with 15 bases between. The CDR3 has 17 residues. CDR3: CASSLSVPGSGANVLTF. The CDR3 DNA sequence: TGTGCCAGCAGCTTATCTGTGCCGGGGTCAGGGGCCAACGTCCTGACTTTC.

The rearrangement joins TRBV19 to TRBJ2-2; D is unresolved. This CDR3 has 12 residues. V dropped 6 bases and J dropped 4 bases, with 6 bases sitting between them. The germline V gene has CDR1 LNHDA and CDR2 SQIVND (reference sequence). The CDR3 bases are TGTGCCAGTAGAACCAGCACCGGGGAGCTGTTTTTT. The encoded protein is CASRTSTGELFF.

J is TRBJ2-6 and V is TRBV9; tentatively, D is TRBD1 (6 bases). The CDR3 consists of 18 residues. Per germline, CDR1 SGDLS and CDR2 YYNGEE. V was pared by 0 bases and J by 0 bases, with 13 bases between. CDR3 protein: CASSVVAGAHSGANVLTF. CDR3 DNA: TGTGCCAGCAGCGTAGTTGCAGGGGCCCACTCTGGGGCCAACGTCCTGACTTTC.